The 24 T cell receptor beta chains below come from one sample, sequenced in a study of cytotoxic CD8 clonotypes in ibrutinib-treated CLL. Produced via immunoSEQ multiplex PCR; TCRdb's table is partial and in-frame only. Of about 85,000 clones listed, around 79% are singletons. The sample in question was PBMCs, obtained after 12 months of ibrutinib treatment. The receptor source for this set is a human donor with chronic lymphocytic leukemia.

This clone occurred many times. This chain joins TRBV28 and TRBJ2-2, with a weak D call TRBD1 (6 bases). V lost 2 bases and J 4 bases, leaving 14 bases between the germline ends. CDR3 length: 16 residues. Germline V lookup: CDR1 MDHEN, CDR2 SYDVKM. DNA for the CDR3: TGTGCCAGCAGTTTACCACAGGGAAGGGGCACCGGGGAGCTGTTTTTT. Translation gives CASSLPQGRGTGELFF.

V and J are TRBV28 and TRBJ2-3; maybe TRBD1 (6 bases). V was trimmed by 4 bases and J by 0 bases, leaving 14 bases between them. CDR3 length: 16 amino acids. The germline CDR1 and CDR2 sequences are MDHEN and SYDVKM. CDR3 in DNA: TGTGCCAGCAGTTCCCCGGACAGTCTTAGCACAGATACGCAGTATTTT. Amino acids: CASSSPDSLSTDTQYF.

This sequence joins TRBV6-1 and TRBJ1-2; no clear D gene. The CDR3 extends over 14 amino acids. The germline V gene has CDR1 MNHNS and CDR2 SASEGT. Trimming cost V 2 bases and J 3 bases, with 10 bases left between them. The CDR3 loop reads CASSERGEHYGYTF. The CDR3, as DNA: TGTGCCAGCAGTGAACGTGGGGAACACTATGGCTACACCTTC.

The CDR3 nucleotides are TGTGCCAGCAGTTTAGTTGGGCTAGCGGGAGTGGGGGAGACCCAGTACTTC. Translating it yields CASSLVGLAGVGETQYF. The chain has TRBV28 and TRBJ2-5; 10 bases fit TRBD2. CDR3 length equals 17 residues. V trimming: 2 bases; J trimming: 5 bases; junction bases outside the gene matches: 11. Germline CDR1 MDHEN, CDR2 SYDVKM.

The chain couples TRBV7-2 to TRBJ2-7; 9 bases fit TRBD2. The CDR3 has 14 amino acids. Trimming at V came to 7 bases and at J to 2 bases, leaving 6 bases not matched to a gene. Germline V gives CDR1 SGHTA, CDR2 FQGNSA. The CDR3, as DNA: TGTGCCAGCATAGGTGGCGGGAGGGCCTACGAGCAGTACTTC. This sequence encodes CASIGGGRAYEQYF.

V usage is TRBV7-2 and J usage is TRBJ2-7; 8 positions agree with TRBD1. This CDR3 has 15 residues. Per the germline V gene, CDR1 is SGHTA and CDR2 is FQGNSA. V dropped 1 base and J dropped 6; count of bases not matched to a gene: 8. DNA for the CDR3: TGTGCCAGCAGCTTAGTAGTGGACAGGGTGGGCGAGCAGTACTTC. Residues: CASSLVVDRVGEQYF.

The genes are TRBV7-3 and TRBJ2-7, with D possibly TRBD2 on 6 matching bases. Per germline, CDR1 SGHTA and CDR2 FQGTGA. The germline V and J ends were trimmed by 2 bases and 3 bases, with 14 bases remaining between them. The CDR3 runs to 15 residues. The CDR3 nucleotides are TGTGCCAGCAGCTTAGGGCCAGAGGAGGGCTACGAGCAGTACTTC. Protein sequence: CASSLGPEEGYEQYF.

This rearrangement joins TRBV29-1 to TRBJ1-1, with 12 bases fitting TRBD1. The germline V gene encodes CDR1 SQVTM and CDR2 ANQGSEA. The V gene end was trimmed by 7 bases and the J gene end by 10 bases; junction bases not matched to a gene: 13. The CDR3 covers 14 residues. CDR3 sequence reads: CSAHGGDRGRLAFF. CDR3 sequence (DNA): TGCAGCGCCCACGGGGGGGACAGGGGGCGGTTAGCTTTCTTT.

This chain uses TRBV7-3 with TRBJ2-7; 7 bases align to TRBD2. The V gene's germline CDR1 is SGHTA and CDR2 FQGTGA. The CDR3 is made up of 15 amino acids. V was clipped by 2 bases and J by 5 bases; unmatched bases: 9. This CDR3 reads CASSLGGRAGDEQYF. The CDR3 DNA reads as TGTGCCAGCAGCTTAGGTGGGAGGGCCGGGGACGAGCAGTACTTC.

The chain employs TRBV20-1 and TRBJ2-2, with unresolved D. The CDR3 runs to 11 residues. The V gene lost 3 bases and the J gene lost 8 bases, with 7 bases spanning the gap. Per the germline V gene, CDR1 is DFQATT and CDR2 is SNEGSKA (reference sequence). CDR3 DNA sequence: TGCAGTGCTAGTGGTGGGGGGGAGCTGTTTTTT. The encoded protein is CSASGGGELFF.

This clone was recorded a few times. V is TRBV9 and J is TRBJ2-5; weak D call: TRBD1 (5 bases). The CDR3 is made up of 15 amino acids. Germline CDR1 reads SGDLS; CDR2 reads YYNGEE. V lost 0 bases and J 5 bases, leaving 14 bases between the germline ends. The CDR3 protein is CASSVEGKGWETQYF. The CDR3 DNA reads TGTGCCAGCAGCGTAGAGGGCAAGGGGTGGGAGACCCAGTACTTC.

The chain joins TRBV10-3 to TRBJ1-1, with D possibly TRBD1 on 5 matching bases. The germline V gene encodes CDR1 ENHRY and CDR2 SYGVKD. Trimming left V 8 bases short and J 4 bases short, with 14 bases between. The CDR3 totals 13 residues. The CDR3 spells CAIGGGSGTEAFF. CDR3 DNA sequence: TGTGCCATCGGGGGTGGTAGTGGCACTGAAGCTTTCTTT.

The rearrangement joins TRBV2 to TRBJ2-7; D may be TRBD2 (6 bases). Per the germline V gene, CDR1 is SNHLY and CDR2 is FYNNEI. V was clipped by 6 bases and J by 6 bases, with 33 bases between them. CDR3 size: 19 residues. CDR3: CASSTPLPGAGPPRREQYF. The DNA of the CDR3 is TGTGCCAGCAGCACTCCGCTCCCAGGCGCGGGGCCCCCCCGGCGCGAGCAGTACTTC.

The chain joins TRBV25-1 to TRBJ2-3, with D tentatively TRBD1 (5 bases). The CDR3 consists of 13 residues. Germline-derived CDR1 and CDR2 are MGHDK and SYGVNS. Trimming stripped 6 bases from V and 2 bases from J, with 9 bases between. DNA for the CDR3: TGTGCCAGCAGGGGCGGACACACAGATACGCAGTATTTT. Protein: CASRGGHTDTQYF.

This chain joins TRBV19 and TRBJ1-1, with unresolved D. The CDR3 extends over 11 amino acids. Germline-derived CDR1 and CDR2 are LNHDA and SQIVND (reference sequence). The V end was cut by 5 bases, the J end by 5 bases, with 6 bases between. Written as DNA, the CDR3 is TGTGCCAGTAGTTGGGAGACTGAAGCTTTCTTT. Protein sequence: CASSWETEAFF.

This clone showed up just once. This chain links TRBV6-5 with TRBJ2-7; the D is unclear. Germline values: CDR1 MNHEY, CDR2 SVGAGI. The V gene lost 0 bases and the J gene lost 0 bases, with 9 bases spanning the gap. This CDR3 spans 15 amino acids. CDR3 in amino acids: CASSYSAVPSYEQYF. CDR3 DNA: TGTGCCAGCAGTTACTCGGCGGTCCCCTCCTACGAGCAGTACTTC.

By its share, this clone is medium-sized. This chain uses TRBV6-1 with TRBJ1-2; no definite D call. Germline V gives CDR1 MNHNS, CDR2 SASEGT. The V end lost 11 bases, the J end lost 3 bases, and 16 bases lay between the germline ends. This CDR3 has 13 residues. The CDR3 protein is CASSGSGDYGYTF. The CDR3 nucleotides read TGTGCCTCCAGCGGGTCCGGAGACTATGGCTACACCTTC.

The J gene is TRBJ2-5, the V gene TRBV7-2; 12 bases fit TRBD2. The V gene's germline CDR1 is SGHTA and CDR2 FQGNSA. The CDR3 is made up of 15 amino acids. With V trimmed by 2 bases and J by 2 bases, 0 bases remained unmatched. This CDR3 is CASSLLAGGQETQYF. The CDR3 DNA sequence: TGTGCCAGCAGCTTACTAGCGGGGGGGCAAGAGACCCAGTACTTC.

The CDR3 sequence is CASGGQRHNYGYTF. The CDR3, as DNA: TGTGCCAGCGGGGGACAGCGACATAACTATGGCTACACCTTC. The chain combines TRBV19 with TRBJ1-2; 7 nucleotides align to TRBD1. This CDR3 has 14 amino acids. Trimming removed 9 bases from V and 1 base from J; junction bases left unmatched: 8. Germline assignment: CDR1 LNHDA and CDR2 SQIVND (reference sequence).

The chain recombines TRBV19 with TRBJ2-3; D tentatively fits TRBD1 or TRBD2 (5 bases each). CDR1 and CDR2 from the germline V gene are LNHDA and SQIVND (reference sequence). Trimming shortened V by 6 bases and J by 2 bases, and 9 bases separated the two germline ends. The CDR3 sequence is 13 residues long. The DNA of the CDR3 is TGTGCCAGTAGGGGGGTCCTCACAGATACGCAGTATTTT. The encoded protein is CASRGVLTDTQYF. The full variable domain, with the rest looked up from reference TRBV19 and TRBJ2-3, is DGGITQSPKYLFRKEGQNVTLSCEQNLNHDAMYWYRQDPGQGLRLIYYSQIVNDFQKGDIAEGYSVSREKKESFPLTVTSAQKNPTAFYLCASRGVLTDTQYFGPGTRLTVL.

V usage is TRBV28 and J usage is TRBJ2-2; the D gene is possibly TRBD1 (5 bases). Trimming removed 6 bases at V and 5 bases at J, with 16 bases between. CDR3 length: 15 residues. Per germline, CDR1 MDHEN and CDR2 SYDVKM. The CDR3 sequence is CASRLPGPGTGELFF. CDR3 nucleotides: TGTGCCAGCAGGCTTCCAGGGCCCGGGACCGGGGAGCTGTTTTTT.

The V gene is TRBV30, the J gene TRBJ2-3; TRBD1 aligns across 7 bases. Germline values: CDR1 GTSNPN, CDR2 SVGIG (reference sequence). Trimming removed 2 bases from V and 2 bases from J; junction bases left unmatched: 7. The CDR3 has 15 residues. The CDR3 is CAWSLQGTFTDTQYF. CDR3 in DNA: TGTGCCTGGAGTCTACAGGGGACCTTCACAGATACGCAGTATTTT.

V gene TRBV6-1 combines with J gene TRBJ1-2; D gene uncertain. The germline V and J ends were trimmed by 8 bases and 8 bases, with 18 bases remaining between them. The CDR3 sequence is 13 residues long. Germline CDR1 MNHNS, CDR2 SASEGT. CDR3 nucleotide sequence: TGTGCCAGCCGTTTTACTGGGCAGGAGGGCTACACCTTC. Translated: CASRFTGQEGYTF.

This clone showed up just once. This chain uses TRBV4-2 with TRBJ1-5; 8 bases match TRBD1. Trimming cost V 0 bases and J 7 bases; bases outside gene matches: 5. CDR3 size: 15 residues. Germline V lookup: CDR1 LGHNA, CDR2 YNFKEQ. The CDR3 nucleotides are TGTGCCAGCAGCCAAGACGGACAGGGAAGGCAGCCCCAGCATTTT. Translating it yields CASSQDGQGRQPQHF.